Listed here are 2 T cell receptor beta chains from one sample, sequenced in a study of OX40 agonist ivuxolimab in advanced cancers. Generated by immunoSEQ multiplex PCR, the TCRdb table keeps only in-frame clones and is missing some. This table holds 65,000 to 95,000 clones, roughly 88% found once. This specimen consisted of CD4+ or CD8+ T cells sorted from blood, obtained in a trial of the OX40 agonist ivuxolimab. The receptors originated from an adult with an advanced solid tumor such as melanoma, head and neck, liver or kidney cancer.

V usage is TRBV5-1 and J usage is TRBJ2-1; unclear D gene. This CDR3 region has 14 residues. V was shortened by 0 bases and J by 1 base, with 5 bases between the two germline ends. CDR1 and CDR2 from the germline V gene are SGHRS and YFSETQ. This CDR3 is CASSLGDSYNEQFF. The CDR3 DNA is TGCGCCAGCAGCTTGGGAGATTCCTACAATGAGCAGTTCTTC. Full variable domain (rest looked up from reference TRBV5-1 and TRBJ2-1): KAGVTQTPRYLIKTRGQQVTLSCSPISGHRSVSWYQQTPGQGLQFLFEYFSETQRNKGNFPGRFSGRQFSNSRSEMNVSTLELGDSALYLCASSLGDSYNEQFFGPGTRLTVL.

This sequence joins TRBV5-8 and TRBJ1-2, with a possible D match to TRBD1 (5 bases). Germline CDR1 is SGHTS and CDR2 is YDEGEE. The V end lost 4 bases, the J end lost 2 bases, and 21 bases lay between the germline ends. CDR3 length: 17 residues. CDR3 coding DNA: TGTGCCAGCAGCCTGGGATTTTCCATTCGGGGGAACTATGGCTACACCTTC. This gives the protein CASSLGFSIRGNYGYTF.